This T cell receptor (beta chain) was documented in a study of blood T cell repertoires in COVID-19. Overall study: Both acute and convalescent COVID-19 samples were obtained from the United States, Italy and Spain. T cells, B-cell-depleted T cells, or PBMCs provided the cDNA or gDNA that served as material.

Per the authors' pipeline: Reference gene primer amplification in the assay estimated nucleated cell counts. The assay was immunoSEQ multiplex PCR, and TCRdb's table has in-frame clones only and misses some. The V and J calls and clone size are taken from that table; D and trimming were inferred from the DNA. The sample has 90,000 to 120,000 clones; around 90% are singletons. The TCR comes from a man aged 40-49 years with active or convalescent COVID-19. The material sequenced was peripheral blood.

This CDR3 is CSVKSGLEETQYF. The CDR3 nucleotides read TGCAGCGTTAAGTCGGGACTCGAAGAGACCCAGTACTTC. The chain has TRBV29-1 and TRBJ2-5, with TRBD2 as a possible D gene (6 bases). Germline V gives CDR1 SQVTM, CDR2 ANQGSEA. Between the trimmed V and J ends, which lost 5 bases and 3 bases, there was a span of 13 bases. This CDR3 contains 13 residues.